This T cell receptor beta chain was recorded in a study of blood T cells in healthy people across ages. A J-beta primer mix and a sample-barcoded 5' primer were used in a second PCR of about 7 to 12 cycles. Per-sample output comprised a minimum of 2.5 million paired-end reads containing CDR3. TCRdb re-called the 5' RACE reads through MiXCR, storing one row per CDR3 protein. This table holds about 650,000 distinct CDR3 sequences, 32% found once. Sequencing was done on a sample of blood. The clonotype was recovered from a woman of 80 years or more in good health.

The CDR3 DNA reads TGTGCCAGCAGTTACGGGGCCGCCAACTCCTACGAGCAGTACTTC. Its translation: CASSYGAANSYEQYF. The rearrangement links TRBV6-6 to TRBJ2-7, with a weak D call TRBD1 (5 bases). Germline CDR1 and CDR2: MNHNY and SVGAGI (reference sequence). Trimming shortened V by 2 bases and J by 0 bases, and 11 bases separated the two germline ends. CDR3 length equals 15 residues.